This section outlines one T cell receptor (beta chain) sequence together with its context. This entry belongs to a study of blood T cell repertoires in COVID-19. All enrollees were roughly 18 to 95 years old and from approximately 25 US areas. Participants' reported clinical history set cohort assignment. Repertoires were generated with immunoSEQ multiplex PCR, while TCRdb's copy carries only in-frame clones and drops some. The sample has 200,000 to 250,000 clones, 75% to 90% seen once. V shed 2 bases and J shed 1 base, with 4 bases lying between them. The germline V gene has CDR1 SGHRS and CDR2 YFSETQ. CDR3 length: 13 residues.

The sequence came from a woman in her twenties or thirties who had recovered from COVID-19. The rearrangement links TRBV5-1 to TRBJ2-1; D gene uncertain. The sequenced material came from PBMCs or T cells enriched from blood (not recorded which). The DNA for the CDR3 is TGCGCCAGCAGCTTCAATTCCTACAATGAGCAGTTCTTC. Translation: CASSFNSYNEQFF.